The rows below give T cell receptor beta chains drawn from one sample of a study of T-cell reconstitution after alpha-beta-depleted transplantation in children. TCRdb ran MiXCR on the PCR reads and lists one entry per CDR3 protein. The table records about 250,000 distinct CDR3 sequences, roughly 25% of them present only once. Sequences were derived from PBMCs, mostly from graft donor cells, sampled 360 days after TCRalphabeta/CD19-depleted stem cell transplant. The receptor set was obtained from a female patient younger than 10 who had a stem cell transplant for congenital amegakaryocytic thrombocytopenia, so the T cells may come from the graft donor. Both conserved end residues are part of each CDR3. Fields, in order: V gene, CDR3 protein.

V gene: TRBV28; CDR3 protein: CASSLYSQGSTEAFF
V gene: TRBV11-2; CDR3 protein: CASSLSGQGAYEQYF
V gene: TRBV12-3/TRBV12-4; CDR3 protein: CASSLKRWYQETQYF
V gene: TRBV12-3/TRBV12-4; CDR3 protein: CASTQNYNEQFF
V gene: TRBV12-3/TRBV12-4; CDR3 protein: CASSPTGGWNYGYTF
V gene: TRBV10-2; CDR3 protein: CASSGDRAMTGYTF
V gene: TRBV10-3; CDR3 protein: CAIAGTKGGEQFF
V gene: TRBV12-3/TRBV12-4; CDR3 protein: CASSGGRAMVYGYTF
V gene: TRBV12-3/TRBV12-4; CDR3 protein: CASSPGQVDEKLFF
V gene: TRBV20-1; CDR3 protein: CSATPGAEPYEQYF
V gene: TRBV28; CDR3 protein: CASSLRGRPRVGEAFF
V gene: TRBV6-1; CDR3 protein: CASRRYDTDTQYF
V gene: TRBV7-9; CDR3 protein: CASSLNQGAAANTQYF
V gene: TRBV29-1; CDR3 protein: CSVWPTSEHHNEQFF
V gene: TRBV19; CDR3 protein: CASSIWASGTYEQYF
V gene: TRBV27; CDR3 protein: CASSMGTGRAEAFF